A single T cell receptor (beta chain) is shown here with its context. Produced via immunoSEQ multiplex PCR; TCRdb's table is partial and in-frame only. This sample has some 140,000 clones, with approximately 84% found just once. The data originate from a study of T cell responses to AZD1222 COVID-19 vaccine. V lost 0 bases and J 6 bases, leaving 5 bases between the germline ends. CDR1 and CDR2 (germline): MNHNY, SVGAGI (reference sequence). The CDR3 totals 12 residues. The sequencing used peripheral blood, collected on day 0 of AZD1222 vaccination. The chain uses TRBV6-6 and TRBJ1-2; D call uncertain. This TCR derives from an adult in good health. CDR3 DNA: TGTGCCAGCAGTTACTCAAGGGATGGCTACACCTTC. This gives the protein CASSYSRDGYTF.